This T cell receptor (beta chain) is from a study of T cells in Graves' hyperthyroidism and ophthalmopathy. In this sample, this clonotype turned up a few times. The CDR3 loop spans 16 amino acids. The ends were cut back, 5 bases at V and 3 bases at J, with 17 bases in the middle. Germline V gene sequence: CDR1 SGHVS, CDR2 FNYEAQ. TCR beta CDR3 sequences were amplified from RNA transcripts. The HTBI primer set drove a first-round RT-PCR of the TCR CDR3. Via MiXCR, TCRdb re-called the multiplex PCR reads, giving one row per CDR3 protein. The table lists about 320,000 distinct CDR3 sequences, roughly 15% of them singletons, with 33% in the top ten.

The clonotype was recovered from a man between 25 and 39 years old with Graves' hyperthyroidism. This sequence joins TRBV7-6 and TRBJ1-5; weak D call: TRBD1 (5 bases). Material for sequencing was blood. The DNA for the CDR3 is TGTGCCAGCAGCCCAACCAGGGATGGTGACAATCAGCCCCAGCATTTT. Translating gives CASSPTRDGDNQPQHF.